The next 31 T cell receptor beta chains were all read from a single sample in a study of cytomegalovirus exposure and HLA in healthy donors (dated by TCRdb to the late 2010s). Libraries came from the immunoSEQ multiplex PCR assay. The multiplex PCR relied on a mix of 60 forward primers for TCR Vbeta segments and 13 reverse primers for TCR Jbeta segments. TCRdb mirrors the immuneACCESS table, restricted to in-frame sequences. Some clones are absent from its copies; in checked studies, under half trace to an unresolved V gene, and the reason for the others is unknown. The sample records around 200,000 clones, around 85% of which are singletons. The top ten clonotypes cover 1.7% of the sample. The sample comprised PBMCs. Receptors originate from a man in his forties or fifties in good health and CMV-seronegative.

The CDR3 spells CASSNQGQDIQYF. The CDR3 region has the DNA TGCGCCAGCAGTAATCAGGGTCAGGACATTCAGTACTTC. This sequence joins TRBV5-1 and TRBJ2-4; tentatively, D is TRBD1 (5 bases). Germline loops: CDR1 SGHRS, CDR2 YFSETQ. The CDR3 has 13 amino acids. Trimming shortened V by 5 bases and J by 8 bases, and 14 bases separated the two germline ends. Looking up the rest from reference TRBV5-1 and TRBJ2-4 gives the full variable domain: KAGVTQTPRYLIKTRGQQVTLSCSPISGHRSVSWYQQTPGQGLQFLFEYFSETQRNKGNFPGRFSGRQFSNSRSEMNVSTLELGDSALYLCASSNQGQDIQYFGAGTRLSVL.

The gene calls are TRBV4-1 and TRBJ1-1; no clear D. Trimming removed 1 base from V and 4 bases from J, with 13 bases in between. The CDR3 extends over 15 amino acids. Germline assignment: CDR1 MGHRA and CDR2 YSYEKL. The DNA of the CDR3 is TGCGCCAGCAGCCAAGCCGTTGGAGGGTTCACTGAAGCTTTCTTT. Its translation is CASSQAVGGFTEAFF.

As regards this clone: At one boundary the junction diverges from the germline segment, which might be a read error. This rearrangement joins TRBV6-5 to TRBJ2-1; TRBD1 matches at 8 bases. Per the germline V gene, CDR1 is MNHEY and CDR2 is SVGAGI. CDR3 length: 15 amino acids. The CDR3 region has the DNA TGTGCCACCAGTTCCTCTGACAGGGGTTCTTTTAAGCAGTTCTTC. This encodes CATSSSDRGSFKQFF.

This chain's CDR3 is CASSLGGTGRSYEQYF. The CDR3 nucleotides read TGTGCCAGCAGCTTGGGTGGGACAGGGCGATCCTACGAGCAGTACTTC. The chain combines TRBV5-4 with TRBJ2-7; 9 bases align to TRBD1. The V segment lost 0 bases and the J segment 1 base; nucleotides outside the gene matches: 5. Germline CDR1 SGHNT, CDR2 YYREEE (reference sequence). This CDR3 has 16 residues.

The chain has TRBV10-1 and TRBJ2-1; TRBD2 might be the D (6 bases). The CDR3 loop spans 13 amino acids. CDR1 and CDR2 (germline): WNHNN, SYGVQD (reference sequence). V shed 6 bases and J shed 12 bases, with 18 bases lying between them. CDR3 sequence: CASSERPNGGQFF. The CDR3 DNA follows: TGCGCCAGCAGCGAGCGACCTAACGGGGGGCAGTTCTTC.

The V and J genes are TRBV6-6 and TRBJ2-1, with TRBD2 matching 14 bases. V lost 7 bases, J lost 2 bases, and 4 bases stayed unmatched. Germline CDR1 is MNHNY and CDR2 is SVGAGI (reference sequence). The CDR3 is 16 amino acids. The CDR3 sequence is CASNRLAGGPYNEQFF. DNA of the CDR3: TGTGCCAGCAACAGACTAGCGGGAGGGCCCTACAATGAGCAGTTCTTC.

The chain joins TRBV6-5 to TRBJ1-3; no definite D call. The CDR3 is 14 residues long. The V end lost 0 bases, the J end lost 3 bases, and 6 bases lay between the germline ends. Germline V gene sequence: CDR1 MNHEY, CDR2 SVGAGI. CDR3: CASSYSRDGNTIYF. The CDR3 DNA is TGTGCCAGCAGTTACTCGAGGGATGGAAACACCATATATTTT.

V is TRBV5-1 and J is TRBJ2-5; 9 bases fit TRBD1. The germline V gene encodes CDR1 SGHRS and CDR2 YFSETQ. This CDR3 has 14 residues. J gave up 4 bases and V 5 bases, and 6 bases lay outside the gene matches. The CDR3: CASRDTGGGETQYF. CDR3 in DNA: TGCGCCAGCAGGGACACAGGGGGCGGAGAGACCCAGTACTTC.

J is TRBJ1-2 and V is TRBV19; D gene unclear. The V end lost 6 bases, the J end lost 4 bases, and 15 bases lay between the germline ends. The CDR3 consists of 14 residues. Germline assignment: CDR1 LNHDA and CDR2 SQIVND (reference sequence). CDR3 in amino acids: CASRSGEGFYGYTF. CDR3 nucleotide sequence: TGTGCCAGTAGATCCGGGGAAGGTTTCTATGGCTACACCTTC.

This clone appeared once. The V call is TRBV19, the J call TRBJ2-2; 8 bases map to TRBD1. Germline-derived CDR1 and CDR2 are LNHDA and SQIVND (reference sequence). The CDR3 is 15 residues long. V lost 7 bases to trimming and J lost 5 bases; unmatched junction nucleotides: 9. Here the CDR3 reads CASKLQGAGTGELFF. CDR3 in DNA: TGTGCCAGTAAGCTTCAGGGGGCCGGGACCGGGGAGCTGTTTTTT.

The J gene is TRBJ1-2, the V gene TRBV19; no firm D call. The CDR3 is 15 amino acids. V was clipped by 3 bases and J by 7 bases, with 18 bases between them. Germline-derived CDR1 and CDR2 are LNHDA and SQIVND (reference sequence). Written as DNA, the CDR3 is TGTGCCAGTAGTATTGGTCAGTTGGGTATAGCTGGCTACACCTTC. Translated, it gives CASSIGQLGIAGYTF.

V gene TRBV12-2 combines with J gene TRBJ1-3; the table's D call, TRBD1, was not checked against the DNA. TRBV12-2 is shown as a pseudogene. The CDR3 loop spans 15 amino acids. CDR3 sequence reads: CASRLAGSSGNTIYF. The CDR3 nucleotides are TGTGCAAGTCGCTTAGCGGGCAGCTCTGGAAACACCATATATTTT.

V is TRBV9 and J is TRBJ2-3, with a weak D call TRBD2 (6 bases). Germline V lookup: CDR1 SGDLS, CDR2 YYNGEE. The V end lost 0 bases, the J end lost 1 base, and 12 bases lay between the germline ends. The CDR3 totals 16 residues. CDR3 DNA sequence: TGTGCCAGCAGCGTAGCGCTAGCGTCACGCACAGATACGCAGTATTTT. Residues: CASSVALASRTDTQYF. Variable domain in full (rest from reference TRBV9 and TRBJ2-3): DSGVTQTPKHLITATGQRVTLRCSPRSGDLSVYWYQQSLDQGLQFLIQYYNGEERAKGNILERFSAQQFPDLHSELNLSSLELGDSALYFCASSVALASRTDTQYFGPGTRLTVL.

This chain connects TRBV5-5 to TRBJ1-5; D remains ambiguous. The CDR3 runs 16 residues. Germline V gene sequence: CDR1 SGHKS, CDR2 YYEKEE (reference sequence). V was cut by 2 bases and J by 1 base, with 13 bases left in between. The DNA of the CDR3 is TGTGCCAGCAGCTTACTTCCTAATCTAAGCAATCAGCCCCAGCATTTT. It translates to CASSLLPNLSNQPQHF.

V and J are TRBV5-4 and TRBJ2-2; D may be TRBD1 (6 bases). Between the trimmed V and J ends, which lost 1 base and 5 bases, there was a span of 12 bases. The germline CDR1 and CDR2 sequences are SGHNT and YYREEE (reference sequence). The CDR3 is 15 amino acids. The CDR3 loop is CASSLPGAKTGELFF. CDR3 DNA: TGTGCCAGCAGCTTGCCAGGGGCCAAAACCGGGGAGCTGTTTTTT.

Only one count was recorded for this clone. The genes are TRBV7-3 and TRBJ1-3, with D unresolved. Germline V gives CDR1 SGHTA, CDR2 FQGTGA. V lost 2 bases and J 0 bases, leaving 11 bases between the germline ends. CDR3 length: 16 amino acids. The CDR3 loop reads CASSLSAGTSGNTIYF. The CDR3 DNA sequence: TGTGCCAGCAGCTTATCGGCAGGCACCTCTGGAAACACCATATATTTT. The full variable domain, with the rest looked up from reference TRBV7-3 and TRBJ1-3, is GAGVSQTPSNKVTEKGKYVELRCDPISGHTALYWYRQSLGQGPEFLIYFQGTGAADDSGLPNDRFFAVRPEGSVSTLKIQRTERGDSAVYLCASSLSAGTSGNTIYFGEGSWLTVV.

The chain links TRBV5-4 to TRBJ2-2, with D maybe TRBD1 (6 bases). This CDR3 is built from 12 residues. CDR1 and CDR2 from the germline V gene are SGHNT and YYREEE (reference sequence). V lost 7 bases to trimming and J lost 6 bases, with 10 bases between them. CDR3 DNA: TGTGCCAGCCAGGGGTGGTCCGGGGAGCTGTTTTTT. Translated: CASQGWSGELFF.

The CDR3 region is CASSPWTVMNTEAFF. The CDR3 DNA reads as TGTGCCAGCAGTCCCTGGACAGTCATGAACACTGAAGCTTTCTTT. J is TRBJ1-1 and V is TRBV27; weak D call: TRBD1 (6 bases). From germline, CDR1 is MNHEY and CDR2 SMNVEV (reference sequence). V lost 5 bases and J 0 bases, leaving 13 bases between the germline ends. The CDR3 runs to 15 residues.

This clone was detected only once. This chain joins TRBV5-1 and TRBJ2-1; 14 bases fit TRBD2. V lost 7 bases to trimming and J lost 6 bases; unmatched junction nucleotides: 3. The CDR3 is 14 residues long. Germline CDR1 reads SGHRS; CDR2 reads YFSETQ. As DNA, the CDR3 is TGCGCCAGCGGGACTAGCGGGAGTATCAATGAGCAGTTCTTC. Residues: CASGTSGSINEQFF.

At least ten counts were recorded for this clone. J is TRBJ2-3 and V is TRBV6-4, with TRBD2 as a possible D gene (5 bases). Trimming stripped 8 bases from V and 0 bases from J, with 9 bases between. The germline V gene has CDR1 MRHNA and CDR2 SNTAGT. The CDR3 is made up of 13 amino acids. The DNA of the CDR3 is TGTGCCAGCTCTGAGCGGAGCACAGATACGCAGTATTTT. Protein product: CASSERSTDTQYF.

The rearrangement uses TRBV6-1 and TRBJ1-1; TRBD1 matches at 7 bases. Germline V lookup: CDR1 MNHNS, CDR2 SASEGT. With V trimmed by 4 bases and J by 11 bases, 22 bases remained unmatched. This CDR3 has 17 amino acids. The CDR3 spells CASSASWGQSKGLKAFF. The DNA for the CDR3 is TGTGCCAGCAGTGCTTCTTGGGGACAGTCAAAGGGACTGAAGGCTTTCTTT.

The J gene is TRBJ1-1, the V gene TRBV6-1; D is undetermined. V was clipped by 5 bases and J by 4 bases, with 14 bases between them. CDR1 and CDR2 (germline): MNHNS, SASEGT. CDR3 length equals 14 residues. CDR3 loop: CASSLFGSATEAFF. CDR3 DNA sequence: TGTGCCAGCAGTCTATTCGGGAGTGCCACTGAAGCTTTCTTT.

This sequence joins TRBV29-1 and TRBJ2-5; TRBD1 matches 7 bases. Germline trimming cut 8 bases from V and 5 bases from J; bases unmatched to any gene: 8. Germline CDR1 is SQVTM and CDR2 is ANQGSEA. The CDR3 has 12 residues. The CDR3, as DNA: TGCAGCATAAGGGGGCGCGGGGAGACCCAGTACTTC. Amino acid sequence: CSIRGRGETQYF.

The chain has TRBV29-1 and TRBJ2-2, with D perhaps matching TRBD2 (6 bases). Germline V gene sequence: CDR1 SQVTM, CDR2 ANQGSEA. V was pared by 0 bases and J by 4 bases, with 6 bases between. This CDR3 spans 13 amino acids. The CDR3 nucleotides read TGCAGCGTTGAAGACGGGGGCACCGGGGAGCTGTTTTTT. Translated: CSVEDGGTGELFF.

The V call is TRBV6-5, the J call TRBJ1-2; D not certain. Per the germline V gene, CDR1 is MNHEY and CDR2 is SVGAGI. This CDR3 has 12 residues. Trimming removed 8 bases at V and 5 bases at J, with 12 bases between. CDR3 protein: CASGSPGYGYTF. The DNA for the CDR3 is TGTGCCAGCGGCTCACCCGGGTATGGCTACACCTTC.

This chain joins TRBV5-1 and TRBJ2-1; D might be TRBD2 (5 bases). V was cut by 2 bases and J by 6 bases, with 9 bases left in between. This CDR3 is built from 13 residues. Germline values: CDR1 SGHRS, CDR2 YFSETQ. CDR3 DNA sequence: TGCGCCAGCAGCTTAAGAGGGCCCAATGAGCAGTTCTTC. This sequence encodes CASSLRGPNEQFF.

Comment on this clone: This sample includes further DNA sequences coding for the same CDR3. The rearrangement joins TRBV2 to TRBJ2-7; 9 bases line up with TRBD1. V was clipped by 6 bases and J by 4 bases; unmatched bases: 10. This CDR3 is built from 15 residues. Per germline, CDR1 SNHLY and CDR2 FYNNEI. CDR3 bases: TGTGCCAGCAGCGAACATGGGACAGGGAGGTACGAGCAGTACTTC. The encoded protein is CASSEHGTGRYEQYF.

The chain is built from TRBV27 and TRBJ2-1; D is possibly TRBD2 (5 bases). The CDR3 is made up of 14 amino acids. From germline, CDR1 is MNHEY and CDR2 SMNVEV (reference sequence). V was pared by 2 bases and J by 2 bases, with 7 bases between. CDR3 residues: CASSLQLAYNEQFF. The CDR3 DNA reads TGTGCCAGCAGTTTACAACTAGCCTACAATGAGCAGTTCTTC.

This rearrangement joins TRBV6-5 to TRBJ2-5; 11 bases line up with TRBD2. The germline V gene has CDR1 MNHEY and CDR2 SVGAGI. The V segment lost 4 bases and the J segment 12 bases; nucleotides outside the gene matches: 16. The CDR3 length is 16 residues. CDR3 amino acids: CASSLFNMGTSGLKYF. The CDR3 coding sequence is TGTGCCAGCAGTTTGTTTAATATGGGGACTAGCGGCCTTAAGTACTTC.

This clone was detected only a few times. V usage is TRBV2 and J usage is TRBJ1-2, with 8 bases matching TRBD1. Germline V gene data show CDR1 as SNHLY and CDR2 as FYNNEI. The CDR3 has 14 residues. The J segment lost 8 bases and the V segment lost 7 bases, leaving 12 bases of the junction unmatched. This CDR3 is CASIGQGKGKGYTF. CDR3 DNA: TGTGCCAGCATCGGACAGGGAAAGGGTAAAGGCTACACCTTC.

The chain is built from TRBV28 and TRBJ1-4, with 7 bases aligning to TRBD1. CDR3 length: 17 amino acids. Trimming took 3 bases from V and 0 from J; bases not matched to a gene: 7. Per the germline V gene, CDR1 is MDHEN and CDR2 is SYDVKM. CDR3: CASSLPGQLATNEKLFF. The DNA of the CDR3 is TGTGCCAGCAGTTTGCCGGGACAGCTCGCAACTAATGAAAAACTGTTTTTT.